Following are 20 T cell receptor beta chains from one sample sequenced in a study of technical replicates of blood from several donors. Assay: immunoSEQ multiplex PCR; the TCRdb copy retains only in-frame clones and omits some. The sample includes about 60,000 clones, 85% to 90% seen only once; the top ten take roughly 5%. Material for sequencing was PBMCs. These receptors came from a human donor in good health. Some clones in this sample may be carry-over from other donors' samples.

The chain recombines TRBV18 with TRBJ2-7; 9 nucleotides agree with TRBD1. CDR1 is KGHSH and CDR2 is LQKENI in the germline V gene. The ends lost 0 bases at V and 5 bases at J; junction bases unmatched: 2. The CDR3 length is 14 residues. This chain's CDR3 is CASSPPDRGDEQYF. CDR3 in DNA: TGTGCCAGCTCACCACCGGACAGGGGCGACGAGCAGTACTTC.

The chain links TRBV2 to TRBJ1-1, with 8 bases lining up with TRBD1. CDR3 size: 14 residues. Germline V gives CDR1 SNHLY, CDR2 FYNNEI. The junction had 3 bases not matched to a gene; V was cut back by 5 bases and J by 1 base. CDR3 in DNA: TGTGCCAGCAGTATACAGGGGGGGAACACTGAAGCTTTCTTT. It is translated as CASSIQGGNTEAFF.

This clone has more than one count but fewer than ten. This chain joins TRBV6-1 and TRBJ1-5; D not resolved. V was cut by 3 bases and J by 0 bases, with 9 bases left in between. Germline assignment: CDR1 MNHNS and CDR2 SASEGT. The CDR3 is 15 amino acids. CDR3 residues: CASSDPQNSNQPQHF. The CDR3, as DNA: TGTGCCAGCAGTGACCCACAGAATAGCAATCAGCCCCAGCATTTT.

The CDR3 here is CASSLGAGKETQYF. CDR3 DNA: TGCGCCAGCAGCTTGGGGGCAGGGAAAGAGACCCAGTACTTC. The chain carries TRBV5-1 and TRBJ2-5; maybe TRBD1 (5 bases). The germline V and J ends were trimmed by 0 bases and 3 bases, with 9 bases remaining between them. CDR1 is SGHRS and CDR2 is YFSETQ in the germline V gene. The CDR3 loop spans 14 amino acids.

V is TRBV10-2 and J is TRBJ2-3, with 8 bases that match TRBD2. The length of the CDR3 is 14 residues. Per germline, CDR1 WSHSY and CDR2 SAAADI. Trimming cost V 8 bases and J 0 bases; bases outside gene matches: 4. The CDR3 DNA sequence: TGCGCCAGCGACGCTAGCGGGAGCACAGATACGCAGTATTTT. It yields the protein CASDASGSTDTQYF.

This clone occurred once. V is TRBV2 and J is TRBJ2-2, with 10 nucleotides matching TRBD2. Germline loops: CDR1 SNHLY, CDR2 FYNNEI. This CDR3 contains 14 residues. V shed 6 bases and J 3 bases; nucleotides not matched to a gene: 1. CDR3 in amino acids: CASSGTSDTGELFF. CDR3 nucleotides: TGTGCCAGCAGCGGGACTAGCGACACCGGGGAGCTGTTTTTT.

The J gene is TRBJ1-1, the V gene TRBV4-1, with D tentatively TRBD1 (6 bases). CDR3 length: 15 amino acids. From germline, CDR1 is MGHRA and CDR2 YSYEKL. Trimming stripped 0 bases from V and 5 bases from J, with 13 bases between. CDR3 loop: CASSQDVQGWTEAFF. The CDR3 DNA reads TGCGCCAGCAGCCAAGATGTACAGGGCTGGACTGAAGCTTTCTTT.

The V and J genes are TRBV7-9 and TRBJ1-6; TRBD1 matches at 7 bases. The V gene's germline CDR1 is SEHNR and CDR2 FQNEAQ (reference sequence). V shed 4 bases, J shed 7 bases, and the junction held 7 bases outside the gene matches. The CDR3 is 15 amino acids. The CDR3 DNA follows: TGTGCCAGCAGCTACCGGGAACAGGGGAATTCACCCCTCCACTTT. Protein: CASSYREQGNSPLHF.

The chain carries TRBV4-1 and TRBJ1-1; the match to TRBD1 covers 7 bases. Germline lookup yields CDR1 MGHRA and CDR2 YSYEKL. This CDR3 is 14 amino acids long. V lost 3 bases and J lost 4; bases outside the gene matches: 5. CDR3 nucleotides: TGCGCCAGCAGCCACCCAGGGGGAGGCACTGAAGCTTTCTTT. Protein product: CASSHPGGGTEAFF.

The CDR3 protein is CASSESQSNSHEQYF. Here the CDR3 DNA reads TGTGCCAGCAGTGAATCCCAGTCCAACAGCCACGAGCAGTACTTC. This chain connects TRBV25-1 to TRBJ2-7, with D unresolved. This CDR3 is built from 15 residues. Per the germline V gene, CDR1 is MGHDK and CDR2 is SYGVNS. V was trimmed by 1 base and J by 5 bases, leaving 15 bases between them.

The chain is built from TRBV7-6 and TRBJ2-7, with 7 bases fitting TRBD2. Germline lookup yields CDR1 SGHVS and CDR2 FNYEAQ. The CDR3 spans 15 residues. The junction had 3 bases not matched to a gene; V was cut back by 1 base and J by 0 bases. The CDR3 region is CASSLGGGSSYEQYF. The CDR3 DNA follows: TGTGCCAGCAGCTTAGGGGGCGGGAGCTCCTACGAGCAGTACTTC. The full variable domain, its missing parts supplied by reference TRBV7-6 and TRBJ2-7, is GAGVSQSPRYKVTKRGQDVALRCDPISGHVSLYWYRQALGQGPEFLTYFNYEAQQDKSGLPNDRFSAERPEGSISTLTIQRTEQRDSAMYRCASSLGGGSSYEQYFGPGTRLTVT.

The chain is built from TRBV30 and TRBJ1-5; unclear D gene. CDR1 is GTSNPN and CDR2 is SVGIG in the germline V gene (reference sequence). This CDR3 is built from 16 residues. The ends were cut back, 0 bases at V and 2 bases at J, with 14 bases in the middle. The CDR3 protein is CAWSVRSGRGNQPQHF. As DNA, the CDR3 is TGTGCCTGGAGTGTAAGGTCGGGGAGGGGCAATCAGCCCCAGCATTTT.

The gene calls are TRBV5-4 and TRBJ1-2; 8 nucleotides align to TRBD1. Germline CDR1 is SGHNT and CDR2 is YYREEE (reference sequence). The CDR3 spans 14 residues. V gave up 4 bases and J gave up 3 bases; unmatched junction bases: 5. CDR3 loop: CASSAGGAYYGYTF. The CDR3 DNA reads as TGTGCCAGCAGCGCAGGGGGCGCTTACTATGGCTACACCTTC.

This chain joins TRBV7-9 and TRBJ2-7, with 10 nucleotides matching TRBD2. V trimming: 5 bases; J trimming: 6 bases; junction bases outside the gene matches: 7. Germline CDR1 SEHNR, CDR2 FQNEAQ (reference sequence). This CDR3 has 14 residues. The CDR3 coding sequence is TGTGCCAGCAGCCCAAGCGGGGGGGGTCTCGAGCAGTACTTC. Translated: CASSPSGGGLEQYF.

This chain links TRBV11-2 with TRBJ1-4, with unresolved D. This CDR3 spans 15 amino acids. The germline CDR1 and CDR2 sequences are SGHAT and FQNNGV. Deletions cut 3 bases from V and 3 bases from J, with 11 bases between. CDR3 coding DNA: TGTGCCAGCAGCTTGTCCGGGATCCCTAATGAAAAACTGTTTTTT. Its translation is CASSLSGIPNEKLFF.

The genes are TRBV10-3 and TRBJ1-2, with 11 bases fitting TRBD1. Looked up from germline, CDR1 is ENHRY and CDR2 is SYGVKD. The ends lost 7 bases at V and 8 bases at J; junction bases unmatched: 9. The CDR3 runs to 14 residues. CDR3 loop: CAIKGTGGSEGYTF. In DNA, the CDR3 is TGTGCCATCAAGGGGACAGGGGGGTCGGAAGGCTACACCTTC.

The rearrangement uses TRBV5-4 and TRBJ2-1; perhaps TRBD2 as D (6 bases). The CDR3 runs 16 residues. Trimming removed 5 bases from V and 3 bases from J, with 18 bases in between. From germline, CDR1 is SGHNT and CDR2 YYREEE (reference sequence). The chain's CDR3 is CASRGEVAGYYNEQFF. In DNA form, the CDR3 reads TGTGCCAGCAGGGGGGAGGTAGCAGGGTACTACAATGAGCAGTTCTTC.

The V call is TRBV27, the J call TRBJ2-1; no clear D. V was pared by 5 bases and J by 10 bases, with 9 bases between. Germline CDR1 is MNHEY and CDR2 is SMNVEV (reference sequence). This CDR3 spans 11 amino acids. The CDR3 protein is CASSHTTEQFF. CDR3 nucleotides: TGTGCCAGCAGTCACACTACCGAGCAGTTCTTC.

This clone was counted once. This sequence joins TRBV19 and TRBJ1-2, with unresolved D. This CDR3 is 13 amino acids long. Germline loops: CDR1 LNHDA, CDR2 SQIVND (reference sequence). Trimming removed 7 bases from V and 0 bases from J, with 9 bases in between. In DNA form, the CDR3 reads TGTGCCAGTAAATCGGGAGCTAACTATGGCTACACCTTC. The encoded protein is CASKSGANYGYTF.

The chain employs TRBV9 and TRBJ2-7; D may be TRBD1 (5 bases). CDR3 length equals 13 residues. The V gene's germline CDR1 is SGDLS and CDR2 YYNGEE. V was trimmed by 0 bases and J by 5 bases, leaving 9 bases between them. The CDR3 is CASSVGQRDEQYF. DNA of the CDR3: TGTGCCAGCAGCGTAGGACAGAGAGACGAGCAGTACTTC.